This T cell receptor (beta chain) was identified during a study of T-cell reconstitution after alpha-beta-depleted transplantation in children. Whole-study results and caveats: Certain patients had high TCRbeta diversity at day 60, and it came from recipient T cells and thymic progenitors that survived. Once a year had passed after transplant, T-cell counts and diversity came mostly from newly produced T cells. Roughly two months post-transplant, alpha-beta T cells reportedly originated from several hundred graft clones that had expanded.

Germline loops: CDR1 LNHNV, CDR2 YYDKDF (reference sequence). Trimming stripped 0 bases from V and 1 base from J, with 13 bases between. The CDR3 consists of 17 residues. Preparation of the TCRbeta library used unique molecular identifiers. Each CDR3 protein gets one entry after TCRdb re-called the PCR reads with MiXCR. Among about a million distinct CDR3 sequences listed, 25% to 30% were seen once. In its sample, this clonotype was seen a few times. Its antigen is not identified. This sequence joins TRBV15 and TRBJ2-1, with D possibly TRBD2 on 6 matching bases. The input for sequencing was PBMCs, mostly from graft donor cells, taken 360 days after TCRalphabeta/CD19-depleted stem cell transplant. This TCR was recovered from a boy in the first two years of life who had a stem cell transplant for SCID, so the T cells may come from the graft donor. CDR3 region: CATSRDLRGTSYNEQFF. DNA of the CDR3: TGTGCCACCAGCAGAGATCTGCGGGGTACTTCCTACAATGAGCAGTTCTTC.